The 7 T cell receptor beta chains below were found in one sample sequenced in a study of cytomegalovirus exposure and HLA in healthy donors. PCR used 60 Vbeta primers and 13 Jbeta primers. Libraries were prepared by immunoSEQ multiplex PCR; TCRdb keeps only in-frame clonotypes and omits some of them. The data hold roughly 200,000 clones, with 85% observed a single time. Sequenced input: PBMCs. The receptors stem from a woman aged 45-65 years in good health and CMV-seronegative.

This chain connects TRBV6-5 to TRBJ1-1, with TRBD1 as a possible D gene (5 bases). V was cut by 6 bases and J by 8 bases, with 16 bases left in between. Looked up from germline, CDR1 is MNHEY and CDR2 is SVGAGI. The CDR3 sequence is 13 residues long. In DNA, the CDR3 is TGTGCCAGCAGAGACAGTCTGGCCTTGGAAGCTTTCTTT. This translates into CASRDSLALEAFF.

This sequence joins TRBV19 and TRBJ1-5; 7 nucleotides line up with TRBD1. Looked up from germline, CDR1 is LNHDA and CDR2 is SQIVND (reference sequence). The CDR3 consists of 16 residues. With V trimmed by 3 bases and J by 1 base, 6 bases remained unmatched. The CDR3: CASSMPDRASNQPQHF. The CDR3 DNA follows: TGTGCCAGTAGTATGCCCGACAGGGCGAGCAATCAGCCCCAGCATTTT.

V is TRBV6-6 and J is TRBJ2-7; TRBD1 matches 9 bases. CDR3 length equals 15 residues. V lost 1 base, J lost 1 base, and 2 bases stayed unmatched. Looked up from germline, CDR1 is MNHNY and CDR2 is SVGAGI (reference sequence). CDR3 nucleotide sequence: TGTGCCAGCAGTTACTTGGGGACAGGGTCCTACGAGCAGTACTTC. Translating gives CASSYLGTGSYEQYF.

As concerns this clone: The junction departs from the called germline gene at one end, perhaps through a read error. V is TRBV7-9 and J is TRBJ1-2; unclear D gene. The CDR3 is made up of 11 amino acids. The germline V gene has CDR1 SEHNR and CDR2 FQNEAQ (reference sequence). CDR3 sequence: CSSYEDYGYTF. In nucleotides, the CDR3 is TGTTCCAGTTATGAGGACTATGGCTACACCTTC.

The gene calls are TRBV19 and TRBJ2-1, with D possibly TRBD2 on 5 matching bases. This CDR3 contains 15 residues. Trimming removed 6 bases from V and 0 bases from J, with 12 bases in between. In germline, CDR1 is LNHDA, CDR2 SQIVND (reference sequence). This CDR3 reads CASSATSGSYNEQFF. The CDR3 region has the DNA TGTGCCAGTAGCGCGACGAGCGGCTCCTACAATGAGCAGTTCTTC. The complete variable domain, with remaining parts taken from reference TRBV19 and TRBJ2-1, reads DGGITQSPKYLFRKEGQNVTLSCEQNLNHDAMYWYRQDPGQGLRLIYYSQIVNDFQKGDIAEGYSVSREKKESFPLTVTSAQKNPTAFYLCASSATSGSYNEQFFGPGTRLTVL.

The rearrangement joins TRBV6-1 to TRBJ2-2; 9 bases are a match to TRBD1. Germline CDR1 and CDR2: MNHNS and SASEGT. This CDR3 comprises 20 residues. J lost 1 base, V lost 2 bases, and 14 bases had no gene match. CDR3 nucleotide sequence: TGTGCCAGCAGTGAACTCGGGGGGACAGGGTTTTGGAAGAACACCGGGGAGCTGTTTTTT. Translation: CASSELGGTGFWKNTGELFF.

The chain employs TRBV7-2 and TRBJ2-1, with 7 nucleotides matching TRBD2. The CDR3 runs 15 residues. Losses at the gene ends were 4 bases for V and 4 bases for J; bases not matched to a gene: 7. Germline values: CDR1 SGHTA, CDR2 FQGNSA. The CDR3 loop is CASSSREAQYNEQFF. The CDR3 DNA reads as TGTGCCAGCAGCTCCCGGGAGGCGCAATACAATGAGCAGTTCTTC.